The sequence of this T cell receptor beta chain was determined in a study of T-cell memory formation after mild COVID-19. Study-level results: Pre-infection memory carried some responding clones, suggesting that cross-reactive memory joined. Contracting clones localized mainly to CM and EM when CD4+ and mainly to EMRA when CD8+. There was a balanced CD4/CD8 profile in clones contracting day 15 to 85, and later expanders leaned CD4+. Second-wave clones reaching peak frequency on day 37 lacked confirmed SARS-CoV-2 specificity.

V was clipped by 6 bases and J by 2 bases, with 10 bases between them. This CDR3 is built from 13 residues. Notes on this clonotype: Its antigen is as yet unknown.

TCRdb reanalysed the 5' RACE reads using MiXCR and keeps one entry per CDR3 protein. Of over 120,000 distinct CDR3 sequences listed, about 23% are singletons. The sample was PBMCs or a T cell subset sorted from them (not recorded which). The J gene is TRBJ1-2, the V gene TRBV12-3 or TRBV12-4; D is perhaps TRBD1 (6 bases). The clonotype comes from an adult woman who had mild COVID-19 (a few samples of this study predate the infection). Cell type and time point are not known. The CDR3: CASSSDRNYGYTF. CDR3 DNA sequence: TGTGCCAGCAGCTCCGACAGGAACTATGGCTACACCTTC.